One sample yielded the 25 T cell receptor beta chains listed below, sequenced in a study of cytomegalovirus exposure and HLA in healthy donors. Primers: 60 Vbeta forward and 13 Jbeta reverse. Using immunoSEQ multiplex PCR, the repertoire was profiled, and TCRdb retains in-frame clones only, with some absent. The sample shows under 95,000 clones, about two thirds of them seen only once. The sequencing input was PBMCs. The receptors stem from a woman between 40 and 55 years old in good health and CMV-seropositive.

The chain recombines TRBV7-8 with TRBJ2-5; 7 nucleotides align to TRBD2. The germline gives CDR1 SGHVS, CDR2 FQNEAQ. The CDR3 has 15 residues. The trim removed 2 bases at V and 8 bases at J, leaving 11 bases unmatched. This CDR3 is CASSLFGGGSETQYF. The CDR3 nucleotides are TGTGCCAGCAGCTTATTCGGCGGGGGTTCTGAAACCCAGTACTTC.

V is TRBV7-9 and J is TRBJ2-2; possible D gene TRBD2, 6 bases. V dropped 7 bases and J dropped 7 bases, with 25 bases sitting between them. The germline CDR1 and CDR2 sequences are SEHNR and FQNEAQ (reference sequence). The CDR3 spans 17 residues. CDR3: CASIPPGASVGHGELFF. CDR3 in DNA: TGTGCCAGCATCCCCCCCGGGGCTAGCGTCGGTCACGGGGAGCTGTTTTTT.

The rearrangement joins TRBV5-1 to TRBJ2-1; TRBD2 aligns across 11 bases. Trimming took 0 bases from V and 7 from J; bases not matched to a gene: 0. The CDR3 has 14 amino acids. CDR1 is SGHRS, CDR2 YFSETQ, per germline. This chain's CDR3 is CASSLGLAGNEQFF. The CDR3 coding sequence is TGCGCCAGCAGCTTGGGACTAGCGGGGAATGAGCAGTTCTTC.

The rearrangement joins TRBV7-9 to TRBJ2-7, with TRBD1 matching over 9 bases. CDR3 length: 14 residues. Germline lookup yields CDR1 SEHNR and CDR2 FQNEAQ (reference sequence). V shed 4 bases and J 1 base; nucleotides not matched to a gene: 2. CDR3 sequence reads: CASSSDRGSYEQYF. CDR3 coding DNA: TGTGCCAGCAGCTCGGACAGGGGTTCCTACGAGCAGTACTTC.

This clone was seen more than once but under ten times. V is TRBV9 and J is TRBJ1-5; D unclear. The CDR3 runs 14 residues. The V end lost 0 bases, the J end lost 6 bases, and 10 bases lay between the germline ends. Germline V CDR1 and CDR2: SGDLS, YYNGEE. The CDR3 loop reads CASSVEGERQPQHF. CDR3 nucleotide sequence: TGTGCCAGCAGCGTAGAGGGAGAGCGTCAGCCCCAGCATTTT.

The chain has TRBV4-1 and TRBJ1-5; TRBD1 matches at 10 bases. With 2 bases clipped from V and 4 bases from J, the junction kept 2 bases outside the gene matches. The CDR3 spans 15 residues. Germline CDR1 reads MGHRA; CDR2 reads YSYEKL. The CDR3 DNA follows: TGCGCCAGCAGCCAAATGGGACAGGGGAATCAGCCCCAGCATTTT. Translated, it gives CASSQMGQGNQPQHF.

This clone appeared a few times. V gene TRBV6-5 combines with J gene TRBJ1-4; D remains unclear. The CDR3 sequence is 13 residues long. From germline, CDR1 is MNHEY and CDR2 SVGAGI. V was shortened by 4 bases and J by 6 bases, with 9 bases between the two germline ends. For the CDR3, the DNA is TGTGCCAGCAGTTCAGGAGGATATGAAAAACTGTTTTTT. Amino acids: CASSSGGYEKLFF.

The chain carries TRBV6-1 and TRBJ1-5, with 7 nucleotides matching TRBD1. This CDR3 has 14 residues. The germline CDR1 and CDR2 sequences are MNHNS and SASEGT. The ends lost 3 bases at V and 4 bases at J; junction bases unmatched: 3. The CDR3 DNA follows: TGTGCCAGCAGTGAGGGGACAGATAATCAGCCCCAGCATTTT. Protein: CASSEGTDNQPQHF.

This chain connects TRBV7-9 to TRBJ2-5; 8 bases fit TRBD2. V gave up 5 bases and J gave up 6 bases; unmatched junction bases: 14. The germline V gene encodes CDR1 SEHNR and CDR2 FQNEAQ (reference sequence). There are 16 residues in the CDR3. In DNA, the CDR3 is TGTGCCAGCAGCCCCCGGGGGGGTAGCGGGCCCCAGACCCAGTACTTC. This translates into CASSPRGGSGPQTQYF.

J is TRBJ1-1 and V is TRBV7-3; 9 nucleotides match TRBD1. The CDR3 is made up of 15 amino acids. CDR1 is SGHTA and CDR2 is FQGTGA in the germline V gene. V was pared by 5 bases and J by 6 bases, with 10 bases of the junction left unmatched. CDR3 in DNA: TGTGCCAGCAGCAAAACAGGGGGCGAGTATTCTGAAGCTTTCTTT. This translates into CASSKTGGEYSEAFF.

The V gene is TRBV20-1, the J gene TRBJ2-7; the D gene is possibly TRBD1 (5 bases). Between the trimmed V and J ends, which lost 8 bases and 3 bases, there was a span of 11 bases. The CDR3 loop spans 11 amino acids. The germline V gene has CDR1 DFQATT and CDR2 SNEGSKA (reference sequence). CDR3 coding DNA: TGCAGTCCGAGTACAGGCTACGAGCAGTACTTC. Translating it yields CSPSTGYEQYF.

V and J are TRBV10-3 and TRBJ1-2, with 7 bases lining up with TRBD1. Germline V gene sequence: CDR1 ENHRY, CDR2 SYGVKD. Germline trimming cut 6 bases from V and 4 bases from J; bases unmatched to any gene: 8. The CDR3 sequence is 14 residues long. The CDR3 DNA is TGTGCCATCAGATTCGGACAGGACCTCTATGGCTACACCTTC. Its protein product is CAIRFGQDLYGYTF.

This clone was counted only a few times. CDR3: CASRRMGGTDYNEQFF. The CDR3 coding sequence is TGTGCCAGTAGAAGGATGGGTGGGACAGATTACAATGAGCAGTTCTTC. This chain uses TRBV19 with TRBJ2-1, with 7 bases lining up with TRBD1. This CDR3 has 16 amino acids. Germline V gene lookup returns CDR1 LNHDA and CDR2 SQIVND (reference sequence). The trim removed 6 bases at V and 4 bases at J, leaving 12 bases unmatched.

The genes are TRBV10-2 and TRBJ2-2; the match to TRBD2 covers 10 bases. CDR1 WSHSY and CDR2 SAAADI come from the germline V gene. CDR3 length: 14 amino acids. V lost 5 bases and J lost 6; bases outside the gene matches: 3. DNA for the CDR3: TGCGCCAGCAGTCGCAGCGGGGGGGCCGGGGAGCTGTTTTTT. It encodes CASSRSGGAGELFF.

V usage is TRBV7-9 and J usage is TRBJ1-4; 7 bases map to TRBD1. The CDR3 totals 16 residues. Germline CDR1 SEHNR, CDR2 FQNEAQ (reference sequence). J was trimmed by 2 bases and V by 5 bases; bases with no gene match: 8. CDR3 region: CASSPVTGRTNEKLFF. CDR3 nucleotide sequence: TGTGCCAGCAGCCCAGTGACAGGGAGGACTAATGAAAAACTGTTTTTT.

A single count supports this clone. The V and J genes are TRBV6-4 and TRBJ1-1, with a tentative D call TRBD1 (5 bases). Germline V gives CDR1 MRHNA, CDR2 SNTAGT. The CDR3 loop spans 14 amino acids. V was pared by 3 bases and J by 5 bases, with 13 bases between. CDR3 nucleotides: TGTGCCAGCAGTGAGGTGCCAGGGTTAACTGAAGCTTTCTTT. Its translation is CASSEVPGLTEAFF.

V gene TRBV7-2 combines with J gene TRBJ1-1, with no clear D. CDR3 length equals 14 residues. V dropped 7 bases and J dropped 2 bases, with 14 bases sitting between them. Looked up from germline, CDR1 is SGHTA and CDR2 is FQGNSA. The CDR3 spells CASTPPGSNTEAFF. CDR3 sequence (DNA): TGTGCCAGCACCCCCCCGGGATCAAACACTGAAGCTTTCTTT.

The V call is TRBV27, the J call TRBJ1-5, with a tentative D call TRBD1 (6 bases). This CDR3 region has 14 residues. CDR1 and CDR2 from the germline V gene are MNHEY and SMNVEV (reference sequence). V lost 2 bases, J lost 7 bases, and 12 bases lay in between. In DNA form, the CDR3 reads TGTGCCAGCAGTTTACGGGGGGCCGGGCAGCCCCAGCATTTT. It translates to CASSLRGAGQPQHF.

V and J are TRBV11-3 and TRBJ2-7, with D hard to call. With 3 bases removed from V and 1 base from J, the gap between germline ends came to 7 bases. Looked up from germline, CDR1 is SGHNT and CDR2 is YENEEA. The CDR3 is made up of 13 amino acids. The CDR3 sequence is CASSFDRSYEQYF. CDR3 bases: TGTGCCAGCAGCTTTGATAGATCCTACGAGCAGTACTTC.

V usage is TRBV2 and J usage is TRBJ1-2; D unresolved. CDR3 length equals 13 residues. CDR1 SNHLY and CDR2 FYNNEI come from the germline V gene. V was shortened by 2 bases and J by 7 bases, with 11 bases between the two germline ends. This CDR3 reads CASSESVRSGYTF. The CDR3 DNA is TGTGCCAGCAGTGAATCCGTTCGTTCTGGCTACACCTTC.

V and J are TRBV5-8 and TRBJ1-2, with 8 bases fitting TRBD1. This CDR3 has 15 amino acids. After removal of 0 bases from V and 7 bases from J, the junction contained 8 bases not matched to a gene. Germline values: CDR1 SGHTS, CDR2 YDEGEE. The chain's CDR3 is CASSLARTGLIGYTF. DNA for the CDR3: TGTGCCAGCAGCTTGGCTCGGACAGGGCTGATTGGCTACACCTTC. Drawing the rest from reference TRBV5-8 and TRBJ1-2, the complete variable domain is EAGVTQSPTHLIKTRGQQATLRCSPISGHTSVYWYQQALGLGLQFLLWYDEGEERNRGNFPPRFSGRQFPNYSSELNVNALELEDSALYLCASSLARTGLIGYTFGSGTRLTVV.

V is TRBV4-1 and J is TRBJ1-5; D may be TRBD1 (6 bases). The CDR3 extends over 16 amino acids. With 1 base removed from V and 5 bases from J, the gap between germline ends came to 15 bases. Germline V gene sequence: CDR1 MGHRA, CDR2 YSYEKL. The CDR3 here is CASSQVIRDTDQPQHF. The CDR3 nucleotides are TGCGCCAGCAGCCAAGTGATCCGGGACACAGATCAGCCCCAGCATTTT.

This clone was seen a single time. The V call is TRBV5-1, the J call TRBJ2-7, with TRBD1 as a possible D gene (5 bases). The V and J ends lost 4 bases and 3 bases respectively, with 11 bases between them. Germline-derived CDR1 and CDR2 are SGHRS and YFSETQ. CDR3 length: 13 amino acids. CDR3 sequence (DNA): TGCGCCAGCAGCGAGGACAACAACTACGAGCAGTACTTC. Protein product: CASSEDNNYEQYF.

The chain recombines TRBV5-1 with TRBJ2-3; D perhaps matches TRBD2 (7 bases). This CDR3 has 16 residues. The V end lost 0 bases, the J end lost 2 bases, and 13 bases lay between the germline ends. The V gene's germline CDR1 is SGHRS and CDR2 YFSETQ. The CDR3 DNA follows: TGCGCCAGCAGCTTGGTCGGGGGGCAGTCCACAGATACGCAGTATTTT. Translation gives CASSLVGGQSTDTQYF.

V usage is TRBV7-9 and J usage is TRBJ2-7, with D tentatively TRBD2 (5 bases). Germline loops: CDR1 SEHNR, CDR2 FQNEAQ (reference sequence). This CDR3 has 15 residues. V was cut by 1 base and J by 3 bases, with 13 bases left in between. The CDR3 bases are TGTGCCAGCAGCTTAGGGGTAACCCGGGGCTACGAGCAGTACTTC. Its translation is CASSLGVTRGYEQYF.